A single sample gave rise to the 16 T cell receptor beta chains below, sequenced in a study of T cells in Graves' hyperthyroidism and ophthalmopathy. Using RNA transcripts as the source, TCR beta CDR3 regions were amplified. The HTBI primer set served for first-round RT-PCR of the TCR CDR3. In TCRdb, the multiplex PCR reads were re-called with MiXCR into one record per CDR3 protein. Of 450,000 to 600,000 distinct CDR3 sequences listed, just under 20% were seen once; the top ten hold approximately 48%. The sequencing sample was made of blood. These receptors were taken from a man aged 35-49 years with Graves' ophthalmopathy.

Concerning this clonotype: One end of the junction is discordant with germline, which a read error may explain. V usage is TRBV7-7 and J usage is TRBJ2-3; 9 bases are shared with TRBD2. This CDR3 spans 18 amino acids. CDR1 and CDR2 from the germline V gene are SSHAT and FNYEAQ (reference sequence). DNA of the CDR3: TGTGCTAGCATAGCGCTGAGAAGCGGGAGGCACAGCACAGATACGCAGTATTTT. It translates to CASIALRSGRHSTDTQYF.

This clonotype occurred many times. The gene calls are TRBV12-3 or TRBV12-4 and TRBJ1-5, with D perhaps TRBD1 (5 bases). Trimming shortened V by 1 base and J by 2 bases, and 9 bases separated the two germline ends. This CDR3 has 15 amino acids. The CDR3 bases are TGTGCCAGCAGTTTAGTGGGGGGGGGCAATCAGCCCCAGCATTTT. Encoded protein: CASSLVGGGNQPQHF.

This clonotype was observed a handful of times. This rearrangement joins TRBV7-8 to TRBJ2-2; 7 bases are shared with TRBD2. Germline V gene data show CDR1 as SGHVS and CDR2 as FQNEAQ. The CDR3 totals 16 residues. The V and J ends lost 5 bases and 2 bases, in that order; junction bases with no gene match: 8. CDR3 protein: CASSPSGGGNTGELFF. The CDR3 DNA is TGTGCCAGCAGCCCCTCCGGCGGGGGTAACACCGGGGAGCTGTTTTTT. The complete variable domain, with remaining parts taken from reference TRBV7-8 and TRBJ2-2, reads GAGVSQSPRYKVAKRGQDVALRCDPISGHVSLFWYQQALGQGPEFLTYFQNEAQLDKSGLPSDRFFAERPEGSVSTLKIQRTQQEDSAVYLCASSPSGGGNTGELFFGEGSRLTVL.

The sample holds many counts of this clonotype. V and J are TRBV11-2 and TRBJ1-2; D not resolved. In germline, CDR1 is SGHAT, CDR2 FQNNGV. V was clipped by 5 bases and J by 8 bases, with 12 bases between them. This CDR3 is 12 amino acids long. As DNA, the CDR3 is TGTGCCAGCAGCCCTAATGATTCCGGCTACACCTTC. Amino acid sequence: CASSPNDSGYTF.

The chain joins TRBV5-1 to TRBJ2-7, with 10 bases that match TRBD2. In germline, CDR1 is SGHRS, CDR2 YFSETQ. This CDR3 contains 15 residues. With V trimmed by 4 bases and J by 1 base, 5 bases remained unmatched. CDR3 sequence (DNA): TGCGCCAGCAGCACCGGGACTAGCGTATCCTACGAGCAGTACTTC. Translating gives CASSTGTSVSYEQYF.

The CDR3 bases are TGTGCCAGCAGTCCTAGCGGAGGGAAAAATCAGCCCCAGCATTTT. Amino acids: CASSPSGGKNQPQHF. The J gene is TRBJ1-5, the V gene TRBV6-1; D gene ambiguous. V shed 5 bases and J shed 4 bases, with 15 bases lying between them. Germline CDR1 MNHNS, CDR2 SASEGT. The CDR3 extends over 15 amino acids.

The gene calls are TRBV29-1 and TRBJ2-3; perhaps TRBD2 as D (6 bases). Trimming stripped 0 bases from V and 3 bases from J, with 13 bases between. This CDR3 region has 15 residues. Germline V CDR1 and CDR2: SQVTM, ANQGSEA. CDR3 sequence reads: CSVEDLLAQTDTQYF. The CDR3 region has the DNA TGCAGCGTTGAAGACTTACTAGCCCAGACAGATACGCAGTATTTT.

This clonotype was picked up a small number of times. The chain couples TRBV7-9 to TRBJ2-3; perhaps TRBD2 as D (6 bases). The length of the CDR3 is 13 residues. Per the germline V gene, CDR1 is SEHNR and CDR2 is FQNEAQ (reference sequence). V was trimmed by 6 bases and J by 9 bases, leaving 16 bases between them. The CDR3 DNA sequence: TGTGCCAGCAGTTCACTCTTAGCGGAAACGCAGTATTTT. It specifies CASSSLLAETQYF.

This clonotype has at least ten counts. CDR3 in amino acids: CASSQGPAGNEQFF. The CDR3 DNA is TGTGCCAGCAGCCAAGGTCCGGCGGGCAATGAGCAGTTCTTC. The rearrangement uses TRBV3-1 and TRBJ2-1, with a weak D call TRBD2 (5 bases). The V gene lost 1 base and the J gene lost 6 bases, with 10 bases spanning the gap. The CDR3 is 14 amino acids. Germline V CDR1 and CDR2: LGHDT, YNNKEL (reference sequence).

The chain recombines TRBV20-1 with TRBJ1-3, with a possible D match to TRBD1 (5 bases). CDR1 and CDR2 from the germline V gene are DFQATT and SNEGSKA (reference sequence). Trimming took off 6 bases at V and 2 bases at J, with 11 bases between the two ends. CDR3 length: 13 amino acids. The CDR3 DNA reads TGCAGTGCCGGACATCCTACTGGAAACACCATATATTTT. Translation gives CSAGHPTGNTIYF.

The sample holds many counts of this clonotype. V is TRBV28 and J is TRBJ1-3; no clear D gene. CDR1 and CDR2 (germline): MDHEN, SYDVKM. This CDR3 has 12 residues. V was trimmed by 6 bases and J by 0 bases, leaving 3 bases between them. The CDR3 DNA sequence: TGTGCCAGCAGGGTCTCTGGAAACACCATATATTTT. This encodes CASRVSGNTIYF.

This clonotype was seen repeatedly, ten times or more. This CDR3 is CASSPLAGGLSDEQYF. In nucleotides, the CDR3 is TGTGCCAGCTCACCACTTGCGGGGGGATTGTCGGACGAGCAGTACTTC. J is TRBJ2-7 and V is TRBV18; TRBD2 aligns across 8 bases. CDR1 is KGHSH and CDR2 is LQKENI in the germline V gene. The CDR3 length is 16 residues. J was trimmed by 5 bases and V by 1 base; bases with no gene match: 10.

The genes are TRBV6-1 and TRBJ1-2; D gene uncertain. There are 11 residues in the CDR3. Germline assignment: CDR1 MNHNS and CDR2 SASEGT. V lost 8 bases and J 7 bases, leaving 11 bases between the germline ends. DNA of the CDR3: TGTGCCAGCTACCTCTACGGTGGCTACACCTTC. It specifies CASYLYGGYTF.

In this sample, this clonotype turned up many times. CDR3 in DNA: TGTGCCAGCAGCTCCTTGTCAGGGGGCGCGGCCGGGGAGCTGTTTTTT. Translating gives CASSSLSGGAAGELFF. V gene TRBV7-8 combines with J gene TRBJ2-2, with 8 bases identical to TRBD1. V lost 4 bases to trimming and J lost 6 bases; unmatched junction nucleotides: 10. Germline V gene sequence: CDR1 SGHVS, CDR2 FQNEAQ. The CDR3 covers 16 residues.

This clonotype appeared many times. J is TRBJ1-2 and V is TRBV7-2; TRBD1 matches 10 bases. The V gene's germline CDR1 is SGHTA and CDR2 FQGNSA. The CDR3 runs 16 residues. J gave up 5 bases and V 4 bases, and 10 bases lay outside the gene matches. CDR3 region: CASSSSGQGVRYGYTF. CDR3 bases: TGTGCCAGCAGCTCCTCCGGACAGGGGGTGAGATATGGCTACACCTTC.

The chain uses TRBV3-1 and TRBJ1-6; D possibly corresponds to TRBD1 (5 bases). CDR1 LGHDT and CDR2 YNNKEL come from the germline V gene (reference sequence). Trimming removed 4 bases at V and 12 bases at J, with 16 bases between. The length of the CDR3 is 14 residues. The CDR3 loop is CASSPRDGGRPLHF. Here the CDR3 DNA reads TGTGCCAGCAGCCCCCGGGACGGGGGAAGACCCCTCCACTTT.